The TCR beta chain under discussion was sequenced for a study of response to subunit inactivated influenza vaccine. In regard to this clonotype: The antigen remains unidentified.

Study observations and caveats: Each seasonal flu vaccination may recruit only limited new T cells, authors suggested.

The trim removed 3 bases at V and 2 bases at J, leaving 7 bases unmatched. The CDR3 consists of 15 residues. From germline, CDR1 is DFQATT and CDR2 SNEGSKA (reference sequence). TCRdb fed the RT-PCR reads into MiXCR, producing one record per CDR3 protein. The table lists almost 600,000 distinct CDR3 sequences, 14% of them singletons. The TCR comes from a man in his forties or fifties who received an inactivated influenza vaccine. The sequencing used PBMCs from blood, collected roughly 12 days after vaccination. This chain connects TRBV20-1 to TRBJ2-7, with TRBD1 identical over 10 bases. DNA for the CDR3: TGCAGTGCTAGGGTAAGGGACAGGGGAACCTACGAGCAGTACTTC. Protein: CSARVRDRGTYEQYF.